This T cell receptor (beta chain) was recovered during a study of T cells in narcolepsy. Trimming pared 5 bases from V and 4 bases from J, leaving 15 bases between. CDR3 length: 15 residues. CDR1 SGHAT and CDR2 FQNNGV come from the germline V gene. Broader study findings: Autoreactive HCRT-specific and TRIB2-specific clonotypes were marked in same-patient CSF-versus-blood CD4+ comparisons.

Sequencing used immunoSEQ multiplex PCR; TCRdb keeps in-frame clones, though not all of them. Altogether some 37,000 clones are present, under 85% being singletons, with the ten largest covering approximately 1.5%. Concerning this clone: Its antigen remains unknown.

The sequencing input was CD45RA- memory CD4+ T cells from PBMCs. The receptor was isolated from a human donor with narcolepsy. This chain joins TRBV11-2 and TRBJ1-3; D gene uncertain. DNA of the CDR3: TGTGCCAGCAGCGAGGGCCTATCGTGGGGAAACACCATATATTTT. This translates into CASSEGLSWGNTIYF. The whole variable domain, remainder taken from reference TRBV11-2 and TRBJ1-3, is EAGVAQSPRYKIIEKRQSVAFWCNPISGHATLYWYQQILGQGPKLLIQFQNNGVVDDSQLPKDRFSAERLKGVDSTLKIQPAKLEDSAVYLCASSEGLSWGNTIYFGEGSWLTVV.